The clone carrying this T cell receptor beta chain was found a few times. V gave up 5 bases and J gave up 4 bases, with 15 bases separating them. Germline loops: CDR1 SGHVS, CDR2 FNYEAQ. This CDR3 spans 15 amino acids. The data originate from a study of identical twins. One entry per CDR3 protein, called by TCRdb with MiXCR from the 5' RACE reads. The table includes around 530,000 distinct CDR3 sequences, roughly 15% detected once. Separately, the same data were catalogued under a study of yellow fever vaccine responses in identical twins. In that study: Reports say the vaccine T cell response in twins looked partly convergent and partly personalized.

The clonotype comes from a woman aged 18-29 years in good health. Sequences were obtained from CD4+ T cells sorted from blood. The rearrangement joins TRBV7-6 to TRBJ2-1; D possibly corresponds to TRBD2 (5 bases). The CDR3 DNA reads TGTGCCAGCAGCACCCTCCCCCCGGGGTACAATGAGCAGTTCTTC. Translation: CASSTLPPGYNEQFF.